The 25 T cell receptor beta chains in this list originate from one sample, sequenced in a study of blood T cell repertoires in COVID-19. Repertoires were generated with immunoSEQ multiplex PCR, while TCRdb's copy carries only in-frame clones and drops some. The top ten clones hold less than 3% of a sample with 250,000 to 350,000 clones, around 86% of them seen once. The sequenced material came from peripheral blood. The receptors shown here come from a woman in her twenties or thirties with active or convalescent COVID-19.

The chain links TRBV4-2 to TRBJ1-1; D not resolved. V was cut by 0 bases and J by 1 base, with 9 bases left in between. CDR3 length: 15 residues. In germline, CDR1 is LGHNA, CDR2 YNFKEQ. This chain's CDR3 is CASSQDLASNTEAFF. In DNA form, the CDR3 reads TGTGCCAGCAGCCAAGATCTAGCCTCGAACACTGAAGCTTTCTTT.

This clone came up a few times. The V gene is TRBV10-3, the J gene TRBJ1-1; D uncertain. The germline CDR1 and CDR2 sequences are ENHRY and SYGVKD. CDR3 length: 14 residues. V was trimmed by 6 bases and J by 0 bases, leaving 11 bases between them. CDR3 sequence reads: CAIRATGVNTEAFF. CDR3 nucleotide sequence: TGTGCCATCAGAGCCACGGGAGTGAACACTGAAGCTTTCTTT.

V gene TRBV5-1 combines with J gene TRBJ2-7, with 7 bases aligning to TRBD2. CDR3 length: 17 amino acids. V lost 0 bases, J lost 2 bases, and 11 bases stayed unmatched. Germline CDR1 is SGHRS and CDR2 is YFSETQ. CDR3: CASSLGTSPGTTYEQYF. CDR3 DNA: TGCGCCAGCAGCTTGGGGACCTCCCCGGGGACTACCTACGAGCAGTACTTC.

V is TRBV29-1 and J is TRBJ1-6, with 9 bases identical to TRBD1. Germline V gives CDR1 SQVTM, CDR2 ANQGSEA. The CDR3 spans 13 residues. After removal of 5 bases from V and 7 bases from J, the junction contained 3 bases not matched to a gene. The CDR3 protein is CSVRGTGNSPLHF. CDR3 DNA sequence: TGCAGCGTTCGGGGGACAGGGAATTCACCCCTCCACTTT.

This sequence joins TRBV5-8 and TRBJ1-2; weak D call: TRBD1 (5 bases). V lost 2 bases to trimming and J lost 6 bases, with 11 bases between them. The CDR3 is 13 residues long. CDR1 and CDR2 (germline): SGHTS, YDEGEE. The CDR3 sequence: CASSFTGLHGYTF. In nucleotides, the CDR3 is TGTGCCAGCAGCTTCACAGGTCTTCATGGCTACACCTTC.

The chain couples TRBV28 to TRBJ1-6, with D possibly being TRBD1 (6 bases). The V gene lost 5 bases and the J gene lost 2 bases, with 19 bases spanning the gap. The CDR3 has 18 amino acids. CDR1 and CDR2 from the germline V gene are MDHEN and SYDVKM. CDR3 nucleotides: TGTGCCAGCAGTCTTTCCTTAAAAGGGACACCCTATAATTCACCCCTCCACTTT. Encoded protein: CASSLSLKGTPYNSPLHF.

This chain links TRBV4-3 with TRBJ1-2; weak D call: TRBD1 (5 bases). Germline V gene sequence: CDR1 LGHNA, CDR2 YSLEER. This CDR3 has 15 amino acids. V lost 8 bases to trimming and J lost 8 bases, with 24 bases between them. The CDR3 DNA reads as TGCGCCAGCCGCCCCAACTTCGCGGGGGGTGTAGGCTACACCTTC. Residues: CASRPNFAGGVGYTF.

The chain links TRBV11-3 to TRBJ2-2, with D possibly TRBD2 on 5 matching bases. The ends were cut back, 1 base at V and 7 bases at J, with 19 bases in the middle. The germline gives CDR1 SGHNT, CDR2 YENEEA. This CDR3 has 17 residues. CDR3 DNA sequence: TGTGCCAGCAGCTTAGGAGAGGAGGACCCCTTTGGCGGGGAGCTGTTTTTT. Encoded protein: CASSLGEEDPFGGELFF.

This chain links TRBV7-2 with TRBJ1-4; 8 positions match TRBD1. The CDR3 consists of 15 residues. The junction had 7 bases not matched to a gene; V was cut back by 3 bases and J by 7 bases. Germline lookup yields CDR1 SGHTA and CDR2 FQGNSA. The CDR3 loop reads CASSFATGGREKLFF. CDR3 in DNA: TGTGCCAGCAGCTTTGCTACAGGGGGGCGTGAAAAACTGTTTTTT.

The sample holds one count of this clone. The V call is TRBV7-2, the J call TRBJ1-3, with TRBD1 identical over 8 bases. This CDR3 region has 14 residues. V shed 3 bases, J shed 10 bases, and the junction held 8 bases outside the gene matches. In germline, CDR1 is SGHTA, CDR2 FQGNSA. The CDR3 sequence: CASSLNRGTDTIYF. The CDR3 DNA sequence: TGTGCCAGCAGCTTGAACAGGGGGACGGATACCATATATTTT.

V usage is TRBV19 and J usage is TRBJ2-2, with 9 bases fitting TRBD2. Trimming removed 5 bases from V and 1 base from J; junction bases left unmatched: 2. The length of the CDR3 is 15 residues. Germline lookup yields CDR1 LNHDA and CDR2 SQIVND (reference sequence). DNA of the CDR3: TGTGCCAGTAGTTTTAGCGGGGGGAACACCGGGGAGCTGTTTTTT. Translating it yields CASSFSGGNTGELFF.

The rearrangement links TRBV3-1 (or the pseudogene TRBV3-2) to TRBJ2-7; TRBD2 might be the D (6 bases). This CDR3 is built from 20 residues. Germline-derived CDR1 and CDR2 are LGHDT and YNNKEL (reference sequence). V was cut by 0 bases and J by 5 bases, with 29 bases left in between. The CDR3 loop is CASSQDPQTGTAEVLHEQYF. CDR3 bases: TGTGCCAGCAGCCAAGATCCCCAGACCGGGACTGCAGAAGTCCTACACGAGCAGTACTTC.

The chain recombines TRBV18 with TRBJ1-2; D not resolved. Germline V gene lookup returns CDR1 KGHSH and CDR2 LQKENI. V lost 0 bases to trimming and J lost 2 bases, with 10 bases between them. The CDR3 has 15 residues. Here the CDR3 reads CASSPPDGRNYGYTF. CDR3 DNA sequence: TGTGCCAGCTCACCACCCGACGGGAGGAACTATGGCTACACCTTC.

V usage is TRBV6-5 and J usage is TRBJ1-4; maybe TRBD1 (5 bases). The CDR3 extends over 13 amino acids. Deletions cut 2 bases from V and 7 bases from J, with 8 bases between. Germline V lookup: CDR1 MNHEY, CDR2 SVGAGI. The CDR3 nucleotides are TGTGCCAGCAGTTACAGGGGTGGTGAAAAACTGTTTTTT. It codes for CASSYRGGEKLFF.

V is TRBV19 and J is TRBJ2-7, with 8 bases fitting TRBD2. With V trimmed by 5 bases and J by 0 bases, 6 bases remained unmatched. In germline, CDR1 is LNHDA, CDR2 SQIVND (reference sequence). The CDR3 sequence is 15 residues long. The CDR3 DNA follows: TGTGCCAGTAGTGTCGTAGCGGGGCCCTCCTACGAGCAGTACTTC. This encodes CASSVVAGPSYEQYF.

This chain links TRBV7-9 with TRBJ2-7; no clear D gene. This CDR3 spans 12 amino acids. V lost 6 bases and J 5 bases, leaving 11 bases between the germline ends. The germline gives CDR1 SEHNR, CDR2 FQNEAQ (reference sequence). The CDR3 loop is CASRGMRNEQYF. The CDR3 nucleotides read TGTGCCAGCAGAGGCATGCGGAACGAGCAGTACTTC.

The gene calls are TRBV5-6 and TRBJ2-1; TRBD1 matches at 9 bases. The CDR3 extends over 17 amino acids. The V segment lost 5 bases and the J segment 6 bases; nucleotides outside the gene matches: 15. Per germline, CDR1 SGHDT and CDR2 YYEEEE. CDR3 in amino acids: CASSWKVSGTGLNEQFF. CDR3 DNA: TGTGCCAGCAGTTGGAAGGTTTCCGGGACAGGGCTCAATGAGCAGTTCTTC.

The genes are TRBV18 and TRBJ2-5; possible D gene TRBD1, 6 bases. Germline-derived CDR1 and CDR2 are KGHSH and LQKENI. The CDR3 covers 16 residues. The V end lost 6 bases, the J end lost 4 bases, and 21 bases lay between the germline ends. CDR3 nucleotides: TGTGCCAGCTCCCGCACGTTCCAGGGGAGTTCAGAGACCCAGTACTTC. Amino acids: CASSRTFQGSSETQYF.

The chain recombines TRBV7-2 with TRBJ2-5, with D perhaps TRBD2 (5 bases). V was clipped by 5 bases and J by 4 bases, with 11 bases between them. The CDR3 consists of 13 residues. CDR1 and CDR2 (germline): SGHTA, FQGNSA. Here the CDR3 reads CASSRGPPETQYF. The CDR3 coding sequence is TGTGCCAGCAGCCGGGGTCCGCCAGAGACCCAGTACTTC.

V usage is TRBV5-1 and J usage is TRBJ1-1; 7 nucleotides line up with TRBD1. The CDR3 contains 14 residues. The J segment lost 13 bases and the V segment lost 4 bases, leaving 16 bases of the junction unmatched. Germline V gene lookup returns CDR1 SGHRS and CDR2 YFSETQ. In DNA form, the CDR3 reads TGCGCCAGCAGCCCTGGCTGGGACAGTCTGGTTGTTTTCTTT. It is translated as CASSPGWDSLVVFF. The complete variable domain, with remaining parts taken from reference TRBV5-1 and TRBJ1-1, reads KAGVTQTPRYLIKTRGQQVTLSCSPISGHRSVSWYQQTPGQGLQFLFEYFSETQRNKGNFPGRFSGRQFSNSRSEMNVSTLELGDSALYLCASSPGWDSLVVFFGQGTRLTVV.

The chain links TRBV10-3 to TRBJ1-1; tentative D call: TRBD1 (5 bases). This CDR3 is 14 amino acids long. The V and J ends lost 4 bases and 11 bases respectively, with 20 bases between them. CDR1 and CDR2 from the germline V gene are ENHRY and SYGVKD. The CDR3 nucleotides read TGTGCCATCAGTGTTTCCGGGGGAGGTGATCCCGCTTTCTTT. Translated: CAISVSGGGDPAFF.

The chain recombines TRBV29-1 with TRBJ2-5; maybe TRBD1 (6 bases). The germline gives CDR1 SQVTM, CDR2 ANQGSEA. This CDR3 has 16 amino acids. This CDR3 is CRLLFGETGHQETQYF. CDR3 bases: TGCAGACTACTATTTGGGGAGACAGGCCACCAAGAGACCCAGTACTTC.

The rearrangement links TRBV2 to TRBJ1-1, with 11 bases matching TRBD1. Germline assignment: CDR1 SNHLY and CDR2 FYNNEI. This CDR3 has 14 amino acids. The trim removed 7 bases at V and 3 bases at J, leaving 4 bases unmatched. The CDR3 reads CASKQGQGDTEAFF. The CDR3 bases are TGTGCCAGCAAGCAGGGACAGGGGGACACTGAAGCTTTCTTT.

The V call is TRBV6-5, the J call TRBJ2-7; D possibly corresponds to TRBD1 (6 bases). The V gene lost 6 bases and the J gene lost 5 bases, with 14 bases spanning the gap. The CDR3 spans 13 residues. Germline CDR1 MNHEY, CDR2 SVGAGI. The chain's CDR3 is CASSAARGNEQYF. For the CDR3, the DNA is TGTGCCAGCAGCGCCGCCAGGGGCAACGAGCAGTACTTC.

This clone was detected a few times. This chain connects TRBV5-1 to TRBJ1-5, with a possible D match to TRBD1 (6 bases). V was shortened by 2 bases and J by 7 bases, with 16 bases between the two germline ends. Germline V gene data show CDR1 as SGHRS and CDR2 as YFSETQ. The CDR3 has 15 residues. The CDR3 bases are TGCGCCAGCAGCTTTAGCGGGGGCGAGGAGCAGCCCCAGCATTTT. It encodes CASSFSGGEEQPQHF.